Following are 21 T cell receptor beta chains from one sample sequenced in a study of response to subunit inactivated influenza vaccine. TCRdb reprocessed the RT-PCR reads via MiXCR and lists one record per CDR3 protein. The sample shows almost 250,000 distinct CDR3 sequences, more than 10% of them seen only once. Material: non-naive T cells sorted from PBMCs, obtained 14 to 15 days before vaccination. The receptors stem from a man in his fifties or sixties who received an inactivated influenza vaccine.

The chain has TRBV7-9 and TRBJ2-3; a possible D gene is TRBD2 (7 bases). Germline CDR1 reads SEHNR; CDR2 reads FQNEAQ (reference sequence). There are 16 residues in the CDR3. V was cut by 4 bases and J by 7 bases, with 21 bases left in between. The CDR3 spells CASSSGLGGAMNTQYF. CDR3 sequence (DNA): TGTGCCAGCAGCTCGGGCTTGGGGGGGGCCATGAATACGCAGTATTTT.

This clonotype was recorded many times. The rearrangement links TRBV5-6 to TRBJ1-2; possible D gene TRBD1, 6 bases. The length of the CDR3 is 14 residues. Trimming pared 5 bases from V and 5 bases from J, leaving 16 bases between. From germline, CDR1 is SGHDT and CDR2 YYEEEE. The CDR3 is CASSRTHRAYGYTF. DNA of the CDR3: TGTGCCAGCAGTCGGACACACAGGGCTTATGGCTACACCTTC.

This clonotype was counted between two and nine times. The rearrangement uses TRBV4-2 and TRBJ2-4; D not resolved. The V and J ends lost 3 bases and 6 bases respectively, with 15 bases between them. Germline assignment: CDR1 LGHNA and CDR2 YNFKEQ. This CDR3 has 15 residues. CDR3 protein: CASSQNYMARNIQYF. Written as DNA, the CDR3 is TGTGCCAGCAGCCAGAACTATATGGCCCGAAACATTCAGTACTTC.

V and J are TRBV20-1 and TRBJ2-5, with D uncertain. V lost 7 bases and J lost 3, with 15 bases in between. Per germline, CDR1 DFQATT and CDR2 SNEGSKA (reference sequence). The CDR3 contains 13 residues. This chain's CDR3 is CSVRLVGEETQYF. In nucleotides, the CDR3 is TGCAGTGTCCGGTTGGTTGGGGAAGAGACCCAGTACTTC.

This clonotype was seen only a few times. This chain uses TRBV7-2 with TRBJ2-4; 12 bases are a match to TRBD2. The V gene end was trimmed by 3 bases and the J gene end by 11 bases; junction bases not matched to a gene: 2. Germline lookup yields CDR1 SGHTA and CDR2 FQGNSA. The CDR3 runs 13 residues. CDR3 sequence reads: CASSLGLAGLQYF. CDR3 nucleotides: TGTGCCAGCAGCTTGGGACTAGCGGGTCTTCAGTACTTC.

This clonotype occurred many times. V usage is TRBV4-3 and J usage is TRBJ2-1; 8 bases agree with TRBD2. CDR1 is LGHNA, CDR2 YSLEER, per germline. The CDR3 loop spans 15 amino acids. J gave up 12 bases and V 0 bases, and 10 bases lay outside the gene matches. The CDR3 DNA reads TGCGCCAGCAGCCAAGAACGCGGGACTAGAACTCGGCAGTTCTTC. Encoded protein: CASSQERGTRTRQFF.

J is TRBJ2-3 and V is TRBV3-1, with 8 bases aligning to TRBD1. This CDR3 is built from 15 residues. The junction had 6 bases not matched to a gene; V was cut back by 6 bases and J by 1 base. In germline, CDR1 is LGHDT, CDR2 YNNKEL (reference sequence). The CDR3 DNA sequence: TGTGCCAGCAGTTATTGGGGACAGGGCACAGATACGCAGTATTTT. Its translation is CASSYWGQGTDTQYF.

This clonotype was picked up a small number of times. The gene calls are TRBV13 and TRBJ2-5; 7 bases agree with TRBD1. The CDR3 consists of 15 residues. V was pared by 6 bases and J by 6 bases, with 13 bases of the junction left unmatched. CDR1 PRHDT and CDR2 FYEKMQ come from the germline V gene (reference sequence). CDR3 DNA: TGTGCCAGCAGTAACCCGGCGGCAGGGGGAAAGACCCAGTACTTC. It yields the protein CASSNPAAGGKTQYF.

This clonotype was observed a handful of times. The chain joins TRBV11-2 to TRBJ2-7; possible D gene TRBD1, 5 bases. Germline V lookup: CDR1 SGHAT, CDR2 FQNNGV. The CDR3 contains 14 residues. V was trimmed by 0 bases and J by 7 bases, leaving 13 bases between them. The CDR3 DNA is TGTGCCAGCAGCTTAGATGTGGGGCGGAAAGAGCAGTACTTC. This translates into CASSLDVGRKEQYF. Drawing the rest from reference TRBV11-2 and TRBJ2-7, the complete variable domain is EAGVAQSPRYKIIEKRQSVAFWCNPISGHATLYWYQQILGQGPKLLIQFQNNGVVDDSQLPKDRFSAERLKGVDSTLKIQPAKLEDSAVYLCASSLDVGRKEQYFGPGTRLTVT.

The sample holds a few counts of this clonotype. The chain uses TRBV20-1 and TRBJ2-1, with 11 bases lining up with TRBD1. Trimming cost V 3 bases and J 6 bases; bases outside gene matches: 4. CDR1 and CDR2 (germline): DFQATT, SNEGSKA (reference sequence). There are 14 residues in the CDR3. Written as DNA, the CDR3 is TGCAGTGCTAGGGCCGGGACAGGGGGCAATGAGCAGTTCTTC. It is translated as CSARAGTGGNEQFF.

The V gene is TRBV14, the J gene TRBJ2-3; 10 bases map to TRBD2. V was pared by 1 base and J by 4 bases, with 2 bases of the junction left unmatched. Germline assignment: CDR1 SGHDN and CDR2 FVKESK. This CDR3 comprises 15 residues. The CDR3 DNA reads as TGTGCCAGCAGCCAAGTGGGACTAGCGCCAGATACGCAGTATTTT. Encoded protein: CASSQVGLAPDTQYF. The variable domain in full, with the rest retrieved from reference TRBV14 and TRBJ2-3, is EAGVTQFPSHSVIEKGQTVTLRCDPISGHDNLYWYRRVMGKEIKFLLHFVKESKQDESGMPNNRFLAERTGGTYSTLKVQPAELEDSGVYFCASSQVGLAPDTQYFGPGTRLTVL.

This clonotype occurred a few times. The gene calls are TRBV5-6 and TRBJ2-5, with D possibly matching TRBD1 (5 bases). The CDR3 totals 13 residues. Germline V CDR1 and CDR2: SGHDT, YYEEEE. Between the trimmed V and J ends, which lost 2 bases and 5 bases, there was a span of 10 bases. The CDR3 loop reads CASSFPTAETQYF. The CDR3 DNA follows: TGTGCCAGCAGCTTCCCGACAGCGGAGACCCAGTACTTC.

In this sample, this clonotype turned up a few times. The chain recombines TRBV9 with TRBJ1-1, with a possible D match to TRBD1 (5 bases). CDR1 SGDLS and CDR2 YYNGEE come from the germline V gene. V was clipped by 3 bases and J by 5 bases, with 11 bases between them. The CDR3 is 13 residues long. The CDR3 coding sequence is TGTGCCAGCAGCGCGGGGACGCGTACTGAAGCTTTCTTT. It encodes CASSAGTRTEAFF.

The J gene is TRBJ2-3, the V gene TRBV11-1, with 15 bases identical to TRBD2. Trimming removed 5 bases from V and 2 bases from J; junction bases left unmatched: 8. In germline, CDR1 is SGHAT, CDR2 FQDESV (reference sequence). The CDR3 covers 18 residues. The CDR3 nucleotides read TGTGCCAGCAGCCTAGGGACTAGCGGGGGGCCTTCCACAGATACGCAGTATTTT. Protein product: CASSLGTSGGPSTDTQYF.

The J gene is TRBJ1-5, the V gene TRBV19; D call uncertain. In germline, CDR1 is LNHDA, CDR2 SQIVND (reference sequence). The CDR3 has 15 amino acids. V was trimmed by 6 bases and J by 4 bases, leaving 16 bases between them. This CDR3 reads CASSSEIGKNQPQHF. In DNA form, the CDR3 reads TGTGCCAGTAGCTCAGAAATAGGGAAAAATCAGCCCCAGCATTTT.

This clonotype came up a few times. This chain links TRBV20-1 with TRBJ1-2; maybe TRBD1 (5 bases). CDR1 and CDR2 (germline): DFQATT, SNEGSKA (reference sequence). This CDR3 is 13 amino acids long. The germline V and J ends were trimmed by 2 bases and 3 bases, with 10 bases remaining between them. The DNA of the CDR3 is TGCAGTGCTAGACCCCAGGGAGACTATGGCTACACCTTC. Translated, it gives CSARPQGDYGYTF.

This clonotype appeared many times. The chain recombines TRBV15 with TRBJ1-4; D is ambiguous. CDR3 length: 17 residues. Germline values: CDR1 LNHNV, CDR2 YYDKDF (reference sequence). Trimming pared 0 bases from V and 1 base from J, leaving 12 bases between. The CDR3: CATSRDLPARTNEKLFF. The CDR3 bases are TGTGCCACCAGCAGAGACCTTCCCGCAAGAACTAATGAAAAACTGTTTTTT.

This sequence joins TRBV11-2 and TRBJ2-1; TRBD2 agrees at 9 bases. After removal of 1 base from V and 1 base from J, the junction contained 8 bases not matched to a gene. This CDR3 is built from 18 residues. Germline V gene data show CDR1 as SGHAT and CDR2 as FQNNGV. The CDR3 nucleotides read TGTGCCAGCAGCTTAGGGGGAGCGGGGGGAGGTTCCTACAATGAGCAGTTCTTC. This sequence encodes CASSLGGAGGGSYNEQFF.

The table lists this clonotype with a count of one. A much larger clone lies one base from this, so it may be a read error. The chain links TRBV7-8 to TRBJ2-3, with D maybe TRBD1 (6 bases). The germline CDR1 and CDR2 sequences are SGHVS and FQNEAQ. V gave up 7 bases and J gave up 11 bases, with 22 bases separating them. The CDR3 extends over 14 amino acids. The CDR3 protein is CASKYGRGRGGQYF. The CDR3 DNA follows: TGTGCCAGCAAGTATGGCCGGGGCCGAGGGGGGCAGTATTTT.

This clonotype was found many times. The chain is built from TRBV9 and TRBJ2-3, with D possibly matching TRBD2 (5 bases). Germline lookup yields CDR1 SGDLS and CDR2 YYNGEE. The V gene lost 2 bases and the J gene lost 5 bases, with 12 bases spanning the gap. The CDR3 runs 14 residues. CDR3 region: CASSVSVRGDTQYF. The CDR3 DNA follows: TGTGCCAGCAGCGTCAGTGTCCGGGGAGATACGCAGTATTTT.

This clonotype appeared a few times. The J gene is TRBJ2-7, the V gene TRBV6-1, with TRBD1 matching over 9 bases. This CDR3 region has 14 residues. Germline CDR1 reads MNHNS; CDR2 reads SASEGT. V trimming: 6 bases; J trimming: 3 bases; junction bases outside the gene matches: 6. The CDR3 loop is CASSPGQGDYEQYF. The CDR3 coding sequence is TGTGCCAGCAGCCCGGGACAGGGAGACTACGAGCAGTACTTC.